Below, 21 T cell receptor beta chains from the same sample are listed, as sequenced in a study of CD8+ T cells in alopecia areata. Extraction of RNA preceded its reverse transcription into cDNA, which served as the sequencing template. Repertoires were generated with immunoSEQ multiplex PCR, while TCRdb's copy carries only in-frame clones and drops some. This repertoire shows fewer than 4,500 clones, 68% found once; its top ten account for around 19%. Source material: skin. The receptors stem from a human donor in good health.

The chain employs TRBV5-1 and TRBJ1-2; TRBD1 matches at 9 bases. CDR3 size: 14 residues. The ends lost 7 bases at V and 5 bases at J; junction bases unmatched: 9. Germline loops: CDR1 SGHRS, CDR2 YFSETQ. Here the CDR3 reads CASSPGQGPYGYTF. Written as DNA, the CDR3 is TGCGCCAGCTCGCCGGGACAGGGCCCTTATGGCTACACCTTC.

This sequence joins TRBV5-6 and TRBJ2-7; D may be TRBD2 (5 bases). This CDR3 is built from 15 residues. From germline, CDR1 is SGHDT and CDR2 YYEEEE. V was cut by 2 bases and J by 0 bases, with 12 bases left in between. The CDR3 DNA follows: TGTGCCAGCAGCTTCGGGATTCAACTCTCCTACGAGCAGTACTTC. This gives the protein CASSFGIQLSYEQYF.

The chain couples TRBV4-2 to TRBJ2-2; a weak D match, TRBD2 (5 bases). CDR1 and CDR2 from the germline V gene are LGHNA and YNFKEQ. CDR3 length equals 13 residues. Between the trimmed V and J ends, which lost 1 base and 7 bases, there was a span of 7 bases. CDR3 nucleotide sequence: TGTGCCAGCAGCCAAGGGGGAGTCGGGGAGCTGTTTTTT. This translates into CASSQGGVGELFF.

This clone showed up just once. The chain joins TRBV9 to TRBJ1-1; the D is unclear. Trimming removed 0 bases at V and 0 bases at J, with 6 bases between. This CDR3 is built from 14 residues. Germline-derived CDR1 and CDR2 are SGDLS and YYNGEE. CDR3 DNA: TGTGCCAGCAGCGTAGCTTATATGAACACTGAAGCTTTCTTT. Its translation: CASSVAYMNTEAFF.

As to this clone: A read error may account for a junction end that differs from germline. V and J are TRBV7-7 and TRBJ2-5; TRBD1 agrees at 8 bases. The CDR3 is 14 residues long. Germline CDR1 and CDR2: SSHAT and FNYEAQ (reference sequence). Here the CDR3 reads CASSSDRGQETQYF. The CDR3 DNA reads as TGTGCTAGCAGCTCTGACAGGGGCCAAGAGACCCAGTACTTC.

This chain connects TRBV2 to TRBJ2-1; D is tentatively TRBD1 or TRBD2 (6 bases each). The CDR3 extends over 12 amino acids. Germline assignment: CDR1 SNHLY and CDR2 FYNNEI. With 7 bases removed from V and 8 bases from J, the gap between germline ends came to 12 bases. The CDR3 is CASNPGADEQFF. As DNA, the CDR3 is TGTGCCAGCAACCCGGGGGCCGATGAGCAGTTCTTC.

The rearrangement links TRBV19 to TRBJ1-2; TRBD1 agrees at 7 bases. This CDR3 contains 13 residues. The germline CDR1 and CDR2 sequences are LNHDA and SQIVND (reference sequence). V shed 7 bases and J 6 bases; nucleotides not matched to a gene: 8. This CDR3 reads CASTPTGRDGYTF. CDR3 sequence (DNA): TGTGCCAGTACCCCGACAGGGAGAGATGGCTACACCTTC.

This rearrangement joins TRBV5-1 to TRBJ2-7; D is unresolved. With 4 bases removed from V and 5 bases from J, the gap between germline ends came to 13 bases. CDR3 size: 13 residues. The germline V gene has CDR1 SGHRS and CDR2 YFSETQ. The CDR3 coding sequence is TGCGCCAGCAGCGGTGGGCCTGGCGACGAGCAGTACTTC. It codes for CASSGGPGDEQYF.

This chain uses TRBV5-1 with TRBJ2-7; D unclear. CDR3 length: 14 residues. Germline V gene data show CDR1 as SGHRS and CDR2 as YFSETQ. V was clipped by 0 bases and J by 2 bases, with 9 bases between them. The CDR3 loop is CASSLAAGAYEQYF. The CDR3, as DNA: TGCGCCAGCAGCTTGGCCGCAGGTGCCTACGAGCAGTACTTC.

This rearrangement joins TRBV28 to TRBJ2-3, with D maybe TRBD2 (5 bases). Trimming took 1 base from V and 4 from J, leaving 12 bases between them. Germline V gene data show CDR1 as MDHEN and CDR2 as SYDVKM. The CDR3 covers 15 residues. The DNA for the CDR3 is TGTGCCAGCAGTTTATATCTGGGAGCCCCAGATACGCAGTATTTT. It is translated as CASSLYLGAPDTQYF.

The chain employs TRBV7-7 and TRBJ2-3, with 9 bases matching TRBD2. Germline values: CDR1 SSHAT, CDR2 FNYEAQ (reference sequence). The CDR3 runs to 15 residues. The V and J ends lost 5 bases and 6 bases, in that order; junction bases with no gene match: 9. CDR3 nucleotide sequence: TGTGCCAGCAGCCGACCAGCGGGAGGAGGGGATACGCAGTATTTT. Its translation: CASSRPAGGGDTQYF. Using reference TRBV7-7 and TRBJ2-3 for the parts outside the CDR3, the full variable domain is GAGVSQSPRYKVTKRGQDVTLRCDPISSHATLYWYQQALGQGPEFLTYFNYEAQPDKSGLPSDRFSAERPEGSISTLTIQRTEQRDSAMYRCASSRPAGGGDTQYFGPGTRLTVL.

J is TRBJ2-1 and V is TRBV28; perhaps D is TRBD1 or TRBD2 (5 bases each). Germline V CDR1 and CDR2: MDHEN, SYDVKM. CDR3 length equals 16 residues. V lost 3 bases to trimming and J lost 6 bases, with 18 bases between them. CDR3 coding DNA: TGTGCCAGCAGTTTGTATAACTTGAGGGGTCGCAATGAGCAGTTCTTC. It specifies CASSLYNLRGRNEQFF.

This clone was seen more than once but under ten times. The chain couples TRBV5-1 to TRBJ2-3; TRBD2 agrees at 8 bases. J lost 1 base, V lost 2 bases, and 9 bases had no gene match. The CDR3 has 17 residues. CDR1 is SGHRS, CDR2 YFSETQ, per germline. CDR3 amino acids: CASSFRSAGAGTDTQYF. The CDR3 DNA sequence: TGCGCCAGCAGCTTCAGATCAGCGGGAGCCGGCACAGATACGCAGTATTTT.

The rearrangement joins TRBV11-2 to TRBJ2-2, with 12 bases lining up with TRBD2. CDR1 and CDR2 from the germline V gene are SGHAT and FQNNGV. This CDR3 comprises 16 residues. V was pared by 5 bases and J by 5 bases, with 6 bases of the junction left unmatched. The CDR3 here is CASSHRLAGDTGELFF. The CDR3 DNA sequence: TGTGCCAGCAGCCATCGACTAGCGGGAGATACCGGGGAGCTGTTTTTT. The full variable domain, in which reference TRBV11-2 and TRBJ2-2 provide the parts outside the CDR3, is EAGVAQSPRYKIIEKRQSVAFWCNPISGHATLYWYQQILGQGPKLLIQFQNNGVVDDSQLPKDRFSAERLKGVDSTLKIQPAKLEDSAVYLCASSHRLAGDTGELFFGEGSRLTVL.

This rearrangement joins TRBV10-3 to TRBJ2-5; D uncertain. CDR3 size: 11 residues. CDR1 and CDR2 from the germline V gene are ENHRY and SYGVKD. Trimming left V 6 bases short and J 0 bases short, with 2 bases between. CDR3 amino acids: CAIRHQETQYF. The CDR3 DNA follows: TGTGCCATCAGACACCAAGAGACCCAGTACTTC.

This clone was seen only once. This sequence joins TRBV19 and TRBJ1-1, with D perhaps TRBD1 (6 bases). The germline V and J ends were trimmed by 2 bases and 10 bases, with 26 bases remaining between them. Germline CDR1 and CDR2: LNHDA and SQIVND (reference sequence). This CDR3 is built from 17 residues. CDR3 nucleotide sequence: TGTGCCAGTAGTATAAGGGAGGGGACAAGGTACAGCGTGGGAGCTTTCTTT. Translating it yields CASSIREGTRYSVGAFF.

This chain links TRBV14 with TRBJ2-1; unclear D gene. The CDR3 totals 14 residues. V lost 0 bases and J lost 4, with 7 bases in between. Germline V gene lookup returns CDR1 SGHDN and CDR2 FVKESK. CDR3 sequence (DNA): TGTGCCAGCAGCCAAGAAGACCATTACAATGAGCAGTTCTTC. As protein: CASSQEDHYNEQFF.

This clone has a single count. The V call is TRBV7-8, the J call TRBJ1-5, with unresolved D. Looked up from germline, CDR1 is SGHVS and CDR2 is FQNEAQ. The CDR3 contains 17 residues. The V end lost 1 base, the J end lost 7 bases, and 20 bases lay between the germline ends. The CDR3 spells CASSLEGPGTREQPQHF. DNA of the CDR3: TGTGCCAGCAGCTTAGAAGGGCCGGGTACGCGAGAACAGCCCCAGCATTTT. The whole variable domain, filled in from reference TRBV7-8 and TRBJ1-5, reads GAGVSQSPRYKVAKRGQDVALRCDPISGHVSLFWYQQALGQGPEFLTYFQNEAQLDKSGLPSDRFFAERPEGSVSTLKIQRTQQEDSAVYLCASSLEGPGTREQPQHFGDGTRLSIL.

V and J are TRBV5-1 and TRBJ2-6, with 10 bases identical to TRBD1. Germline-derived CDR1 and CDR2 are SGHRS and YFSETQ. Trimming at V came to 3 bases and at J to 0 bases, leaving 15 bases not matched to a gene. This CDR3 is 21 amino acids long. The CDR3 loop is CASSSSALFGTGASGANVLTF. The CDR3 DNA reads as TGCGCCAGCAGCTCCTCAGCCCTATTCGGGACAGGGGCCTCTGGGGCCAACGTCCTGACTTTC.

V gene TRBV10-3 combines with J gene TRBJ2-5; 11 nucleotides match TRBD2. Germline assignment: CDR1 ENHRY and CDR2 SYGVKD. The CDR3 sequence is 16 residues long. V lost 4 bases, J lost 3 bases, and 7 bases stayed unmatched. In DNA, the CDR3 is TGTGCCATCAGTGCGGGTGGGACTAGCGGAAAAGAGACCCAGTACTTC. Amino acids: CAISAGGTSGKETQYF.

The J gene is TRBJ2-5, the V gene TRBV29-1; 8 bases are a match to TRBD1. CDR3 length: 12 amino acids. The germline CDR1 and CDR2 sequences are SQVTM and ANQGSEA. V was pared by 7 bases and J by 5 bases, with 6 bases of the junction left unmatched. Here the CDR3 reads CSAEPGGETQYF. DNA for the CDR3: TGCAGCGCCGAACCAGGGGGCGAGACCCAGTACTTC.